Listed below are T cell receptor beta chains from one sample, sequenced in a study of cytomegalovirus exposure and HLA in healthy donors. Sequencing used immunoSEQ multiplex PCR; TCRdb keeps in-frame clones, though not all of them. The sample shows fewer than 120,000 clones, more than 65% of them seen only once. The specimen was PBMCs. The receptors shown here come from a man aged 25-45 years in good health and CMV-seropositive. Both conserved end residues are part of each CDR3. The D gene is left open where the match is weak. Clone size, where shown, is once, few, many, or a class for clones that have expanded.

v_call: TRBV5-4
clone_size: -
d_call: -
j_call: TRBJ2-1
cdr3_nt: TGTGCCAGCAGTCAGGGGAGCGACCCCTTAGACTACAATGAGCAGTTCTTC
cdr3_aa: CASSQGSDPLDYNEQFF

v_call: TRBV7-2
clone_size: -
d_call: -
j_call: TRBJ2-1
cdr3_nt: TGTGCCAGCAGCTTAGGGGGGCACAATGAGCAGTTCTTC
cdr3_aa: CASSLGGHNEQFF

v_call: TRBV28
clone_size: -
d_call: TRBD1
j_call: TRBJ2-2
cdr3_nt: TGTGCCAGCAGCCACGGGGGGATGGGACAGGGATGGACCGGGGAGCTGTTTTTT
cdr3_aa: CASSHGGMGQGWTGELFF

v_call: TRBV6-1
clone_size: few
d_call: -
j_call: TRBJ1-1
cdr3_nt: TGTGCCATCCGAGGTAACACAGAAGCTTTCTTT
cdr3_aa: CAIRGNTEAFF

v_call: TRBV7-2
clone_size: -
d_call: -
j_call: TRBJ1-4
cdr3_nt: TGTGCCAGCAGCTTCGTGGAGGGGCAGGAAAAACTGTTTTTT
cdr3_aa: CASSFVEGQEKLFF

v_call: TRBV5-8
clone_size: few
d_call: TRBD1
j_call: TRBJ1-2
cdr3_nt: TGTGCCAGCAGCTCCATGGACAGGTATCCTAACTATGGCTACACCTTC
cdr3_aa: CASSSMDRYPNYGYTF

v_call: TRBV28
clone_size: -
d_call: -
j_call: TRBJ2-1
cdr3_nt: TGTGCCAGCAGTTTGGGTTTCTTCAGGGAGCAGTTCTTC
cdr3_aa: CASSLGFFREQFF

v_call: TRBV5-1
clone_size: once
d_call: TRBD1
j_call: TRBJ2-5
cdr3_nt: TGCGCCAGCAGCTTAGGGGACAGCGCCCTCCAAGAGACCCAGTACTTC
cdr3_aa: CASSLGDSALQETQYF

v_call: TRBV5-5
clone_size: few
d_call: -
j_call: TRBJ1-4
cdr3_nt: TGTGCCAGCAGCTTTTCGGGGAGGGGTGAAAAACTGTTTTTT
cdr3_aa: CASSFSGRGEKLFF

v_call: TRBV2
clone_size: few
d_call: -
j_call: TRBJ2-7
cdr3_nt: TGTGCCAGCAGTGAGGTGCGCGAGCAGTACTTC
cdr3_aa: CASSEVREQYF

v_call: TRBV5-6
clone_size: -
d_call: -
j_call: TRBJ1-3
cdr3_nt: TGTGCCAGCAGCTTGACCAGCTCTGGAAACACCATATATTTT
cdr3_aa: CASSLTSSGNTIYF

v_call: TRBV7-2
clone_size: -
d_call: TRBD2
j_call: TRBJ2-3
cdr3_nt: TGTGCCAGCAGCCCCCGGGGTAGCGGGAACACAGATACGCAGTATTTT
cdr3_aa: CASSPRGSGNTDTQYF

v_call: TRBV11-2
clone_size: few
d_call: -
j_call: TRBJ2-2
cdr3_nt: TGTGCCAGCAGCGTTAGGGGGAGGGAGCTGTTTTTT
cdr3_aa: CASSVRGRELFF

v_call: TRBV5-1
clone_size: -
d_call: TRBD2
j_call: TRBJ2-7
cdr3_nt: TGCGCCAGCAGCTTGGCCTGGGGGGGTAACTACGAGCAGTACTTC
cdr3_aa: CASSLAWGGNYEQYF

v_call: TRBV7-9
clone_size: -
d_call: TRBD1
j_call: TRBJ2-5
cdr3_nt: TGTGCCAGCAGCTTAGCACAGGGGGCTGAGGAGACCCAGTACTTC
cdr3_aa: CASSLAQGAEETQYF

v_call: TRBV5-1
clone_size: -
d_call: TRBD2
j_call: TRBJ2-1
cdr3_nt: TGCGCCAGCAGCTCAACTAGCGGGGCGAACCTTAGGGGTGAGCAGTTCTTC
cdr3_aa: CASSSTSGANLRGEQFF

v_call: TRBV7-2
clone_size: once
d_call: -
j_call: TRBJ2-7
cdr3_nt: TGTGCCAGCAGCTTAGTGTGGGGGGTCGCGAGGAACGAGCAGTACTTC
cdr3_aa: CASSLVWGVARNEQYF

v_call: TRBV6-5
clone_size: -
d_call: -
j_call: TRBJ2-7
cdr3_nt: TGTGCCAGCAGTTACTCTCAACAGTCCTCCTACGAGCAGTACTTC
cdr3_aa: CASSYSQQSSYEQYF

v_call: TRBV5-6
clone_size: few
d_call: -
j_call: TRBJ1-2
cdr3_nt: TGTGCCAGCAGCCCGAGGAGCCATGGCTACACCTTC
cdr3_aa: CASSPRSHGYTF

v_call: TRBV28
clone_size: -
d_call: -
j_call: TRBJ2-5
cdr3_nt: TGTGCCAGCGGAGCTTACCAAGAGACCCAGTACTTC
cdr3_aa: CASGAYQETQYF

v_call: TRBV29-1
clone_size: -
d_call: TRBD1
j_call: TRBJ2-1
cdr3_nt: TGCAGCGTGGGGACAGACAGCTCCTACAATGAGCAGTTCTTC
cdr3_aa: CSVGTDSSYNEQFF

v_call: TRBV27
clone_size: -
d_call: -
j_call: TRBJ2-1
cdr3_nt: TGTGCCAGCAGTTTATCGCGAGAAGTGAACAATGAGCAGTTCTTC
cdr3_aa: CASSLSREVNNEQFF

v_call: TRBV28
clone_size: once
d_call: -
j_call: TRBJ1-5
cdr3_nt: TGTGCCAGCAGATCGACAGGTTATAGCAATCAGCCCCAGCATTTT
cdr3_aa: CASRSTGYSNQPQHF

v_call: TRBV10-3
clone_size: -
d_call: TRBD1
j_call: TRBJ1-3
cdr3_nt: TGTGCCATCAGTGAGAGGGACAGGAGCTCTGGAAACACCATATATTTT
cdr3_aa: CAISERDRSSGNTIYF

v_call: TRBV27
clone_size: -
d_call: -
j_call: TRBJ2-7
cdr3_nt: TGTGCCAGCAGTTTAAGGCAGGGCTACGAGCAGTACTTC
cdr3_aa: CASSLRQGYEQYF

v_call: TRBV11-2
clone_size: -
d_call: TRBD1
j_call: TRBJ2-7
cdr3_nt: TGTGCCAGCAGACCTCCGGGACAGGGAACCTACGAGCAGTACTTC
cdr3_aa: CASRPPGQGTYEQYF

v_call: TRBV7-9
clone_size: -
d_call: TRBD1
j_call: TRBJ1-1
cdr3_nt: TGTGCCAGCAGCCCCCAGGGACAGATGAACACTGAAGCTTTCTTT
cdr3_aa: CASSPQGQMNTEAFF

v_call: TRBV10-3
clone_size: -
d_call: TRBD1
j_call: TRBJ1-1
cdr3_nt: TGTGCCATCAGTGAGCGGACAGGGAAACTCCCTGAAGCTTTCTTT
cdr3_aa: CAISERTGKLPEAFF

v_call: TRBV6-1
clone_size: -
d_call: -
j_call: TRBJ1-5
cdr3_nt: TGTGCCAGCAGTGAATACAGGGCAAATCAGCCCCAGCATTTT
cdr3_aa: CASSEYRANQPQHF

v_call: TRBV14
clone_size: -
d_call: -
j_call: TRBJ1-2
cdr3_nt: TGTGCCAGCAGCCAAGATGGGACATCTAACTATGGCTACACCTTC
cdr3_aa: CASSQDGTSNYGYTF

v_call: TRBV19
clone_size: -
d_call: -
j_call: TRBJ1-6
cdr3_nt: TGTGCCAGTAGTATAGAGGAAATGACAGCCCCAGAACCCCTCCACTTT
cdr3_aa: CASSIEEMTAPEPLHF

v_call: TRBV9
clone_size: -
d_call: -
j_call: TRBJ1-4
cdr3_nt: TGTGCCAGCAGCGCCCAAGTCGACAGTTTGGCTTCTAATGAAAAACTGTTTTTT
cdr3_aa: CASSAQVDSLASNEKLFF

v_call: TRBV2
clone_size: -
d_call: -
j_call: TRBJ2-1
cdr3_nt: TGTGCCTCCAGGGGAGAAGTCTATGAGCAGTTCTTC
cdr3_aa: CASRGEVYEQFF

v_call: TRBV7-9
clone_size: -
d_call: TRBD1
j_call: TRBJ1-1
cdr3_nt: TGTGTAGGGGGCGAGGCTGAAGCTTTCTTT
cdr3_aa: CVGGEAEAFF

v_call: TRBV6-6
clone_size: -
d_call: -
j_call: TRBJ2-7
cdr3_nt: TGTGCCACCCACGCGGAGGGATACCTCTACGAGCAGTACTTC
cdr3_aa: CATHAEGYLYEQYF

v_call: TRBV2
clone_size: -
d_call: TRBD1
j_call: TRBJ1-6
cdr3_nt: TGTGCCCAATTGGCCGGGACAGGGAGCTCCTATAATTCACCCCTCCACTTT
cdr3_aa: CAQLAGTGSSYNSPLHF

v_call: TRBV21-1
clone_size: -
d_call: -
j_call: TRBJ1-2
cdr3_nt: TGTGCCAGCAGCCCCATGGGAGCGGGGACAGGGGGCGCAAACTATGGCTACACCTTC
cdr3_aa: CASSPMGAGTGGANYGYTF

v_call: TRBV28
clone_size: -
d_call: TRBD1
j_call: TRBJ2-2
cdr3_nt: TGTGCCAGCAGTCTTCCCCTGGGACAGGGGACGGCCGGGGAGCTGTTTTTT
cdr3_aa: CASSLPLGQGTAGELFF

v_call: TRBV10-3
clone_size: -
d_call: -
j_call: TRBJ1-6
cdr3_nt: TGTGCCATCAGGCGGGGGAGCTCCTATAATTCACCCCTCCACTTT
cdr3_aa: CAIRRGSSYNSPLHF

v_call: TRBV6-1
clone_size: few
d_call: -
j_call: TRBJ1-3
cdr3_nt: TGTGCCAGCAGGACTTCACCGGACTCTGGAAACACCATATATTTT
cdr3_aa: CASRTSPDSGNTIYF

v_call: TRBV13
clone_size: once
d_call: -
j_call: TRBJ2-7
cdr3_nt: TGTGCCAGCAGGGGGGGTTCCTACGAGCAGTACTTC
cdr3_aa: CASRGGSYEQYF

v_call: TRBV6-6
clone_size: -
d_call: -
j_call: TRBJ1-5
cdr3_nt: TGTGCCAGCAGCGAGGGCAGCTGGCAGCCCCAGCATTTT
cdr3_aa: CASSEGSWQPQHF

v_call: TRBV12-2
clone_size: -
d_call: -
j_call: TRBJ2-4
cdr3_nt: TGTGCAAGTCGCTTAGGCCCAGGGCTAGCCAAAAACATTCAGTACTTC
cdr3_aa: CASRLGPGLAKNIQYF

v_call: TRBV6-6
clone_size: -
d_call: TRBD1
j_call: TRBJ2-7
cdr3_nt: TGTGCCAGCAGTTACGGGGGACAGATGACCTCCTACGAGCAGTACTTC
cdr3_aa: CASSYGGQMTSYEQYF

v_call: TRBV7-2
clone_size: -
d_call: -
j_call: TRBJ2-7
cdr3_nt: TGTGCCAGCAGCAGAGGAGGGGTTCCGGACGAGCAGTACTTC
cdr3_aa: CASSRGGVPDEQYF

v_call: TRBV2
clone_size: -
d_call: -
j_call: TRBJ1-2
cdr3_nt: TGTGCCAGCAGTGAACCACGAACTGAGGGCGCTCTCCCTAACTTC
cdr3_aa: CASSEPRTEGALPNF

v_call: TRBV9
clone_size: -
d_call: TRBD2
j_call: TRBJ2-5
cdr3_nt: TGTGCCAGCAGCGCCCAGACTAGCGGGGGAGAGACCCAGTACTTC
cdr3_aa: CASSAQTSGGETQYF

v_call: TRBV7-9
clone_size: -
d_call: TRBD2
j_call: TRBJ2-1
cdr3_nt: TGTGCCAGCAGCCGACCTAGCGGGTCCTACAATGAGCAGTTCTTC
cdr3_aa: CASSRPSGSYNEQFF

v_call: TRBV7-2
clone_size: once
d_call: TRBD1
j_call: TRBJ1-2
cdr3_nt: TGTGCCAGCAAACTGACAGGGGGTAACTATGGCTACACCTTC
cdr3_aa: CASKLTGGNYGYTF

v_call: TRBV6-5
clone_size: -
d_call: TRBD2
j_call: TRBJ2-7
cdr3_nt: TGTGCCAGCAACCTTAGCGGGGGCCAACCCTACGAGCAGTACTTC
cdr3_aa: CASNLSGGQPYEQYF

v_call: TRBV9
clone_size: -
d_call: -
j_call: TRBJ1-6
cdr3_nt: TGTGCCAGCAGCGGAAGACAGAGCTCCTATAATTCACCCCTCCACTTT
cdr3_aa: CASSGRQSSYNSPLHF

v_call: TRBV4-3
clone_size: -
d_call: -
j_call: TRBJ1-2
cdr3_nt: TGCGCCAGCAGCCAAGATCCCAGAAACCCCTTGTCCTATGGCTACACCTTC
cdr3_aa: CASSQDPRNPLSYGYTF

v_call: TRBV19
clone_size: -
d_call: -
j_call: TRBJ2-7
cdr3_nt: TGTGCCAGTGGTCAGGGGATCTACGAGCAGTACTTC
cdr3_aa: CASGQGIYEQYF

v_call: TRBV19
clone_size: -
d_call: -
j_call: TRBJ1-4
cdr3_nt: TGTGCCAGTAATGTTGGTGGGGCGTCTGAAAAACTGTTTTTT
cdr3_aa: CASNVGGASEKLFF

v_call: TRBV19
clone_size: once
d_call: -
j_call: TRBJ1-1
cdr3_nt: TGTGCCAGTACTAACCACCCTGAAGCTTTCTTT
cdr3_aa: CASTNHPEAFF

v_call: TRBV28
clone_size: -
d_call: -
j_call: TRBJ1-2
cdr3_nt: TGTGCCAGCAGTTTGAGCGACTATGGCTACACCTTC
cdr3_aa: CASSLSDYGYTF

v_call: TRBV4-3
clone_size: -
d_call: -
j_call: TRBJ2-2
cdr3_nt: TGCGCCAGCAGCCAACGTCCCTACACCGGGGAGCTGTTTTTT
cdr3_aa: CASSQRPYTGELFF